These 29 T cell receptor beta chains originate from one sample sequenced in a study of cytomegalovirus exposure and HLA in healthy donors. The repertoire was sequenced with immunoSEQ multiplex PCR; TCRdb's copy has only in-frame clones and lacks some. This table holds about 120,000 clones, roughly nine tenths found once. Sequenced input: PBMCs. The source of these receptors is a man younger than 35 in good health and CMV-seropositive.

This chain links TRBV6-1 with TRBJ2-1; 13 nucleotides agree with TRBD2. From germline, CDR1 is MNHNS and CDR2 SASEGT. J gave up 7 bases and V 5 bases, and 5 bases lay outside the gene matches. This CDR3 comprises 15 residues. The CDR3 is CASSKTSGGVNEQFF. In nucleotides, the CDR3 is TGTGCCAGCAGTAAAACTAGCGGGGGGGTAAATGAGCAGTTCTTC.

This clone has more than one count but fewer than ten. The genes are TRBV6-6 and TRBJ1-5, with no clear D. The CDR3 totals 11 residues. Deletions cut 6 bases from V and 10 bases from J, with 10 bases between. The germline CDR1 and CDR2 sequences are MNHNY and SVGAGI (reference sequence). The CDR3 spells CASRRSDPQHF. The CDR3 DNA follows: TGTGCCAGCAGGCGGTCAGACCCCCAGCATTTT.

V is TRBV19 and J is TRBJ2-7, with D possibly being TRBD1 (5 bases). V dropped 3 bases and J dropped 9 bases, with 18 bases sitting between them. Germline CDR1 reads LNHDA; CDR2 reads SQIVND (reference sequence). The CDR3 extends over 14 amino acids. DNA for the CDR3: TGTGCCAGTAGTATCAATTCGCAGGGAACGCGGCAGTACTTC. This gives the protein CASSINSQGTRQYF.

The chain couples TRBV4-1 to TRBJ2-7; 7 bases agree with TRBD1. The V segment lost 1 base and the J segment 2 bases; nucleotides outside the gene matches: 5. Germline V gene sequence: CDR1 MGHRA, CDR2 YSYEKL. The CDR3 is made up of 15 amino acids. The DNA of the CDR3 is TGCGCCAGCAGCCAAGGGACAGGCCTCACCTACGAGCAGTACTTC. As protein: CASSQGTGLTYEQYF.

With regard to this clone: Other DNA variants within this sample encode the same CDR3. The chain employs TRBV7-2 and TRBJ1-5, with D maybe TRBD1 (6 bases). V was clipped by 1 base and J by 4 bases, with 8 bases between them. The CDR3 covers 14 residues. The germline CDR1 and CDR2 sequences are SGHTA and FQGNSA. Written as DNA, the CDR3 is TGTGCCAGCAGCTTAGGACAGGATAATCAGCCCCAGCATTTT. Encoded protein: CASSLGQDNQPQHF.

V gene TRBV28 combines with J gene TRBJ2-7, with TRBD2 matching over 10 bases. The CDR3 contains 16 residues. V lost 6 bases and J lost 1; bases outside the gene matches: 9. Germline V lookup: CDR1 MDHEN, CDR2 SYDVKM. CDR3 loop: CASSSPAGGPSYEQYF. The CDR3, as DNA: TGTGCCAGCAGCTCTCCAGCGGGGGGGCCTTCCTACGAGCAGTACTTC.

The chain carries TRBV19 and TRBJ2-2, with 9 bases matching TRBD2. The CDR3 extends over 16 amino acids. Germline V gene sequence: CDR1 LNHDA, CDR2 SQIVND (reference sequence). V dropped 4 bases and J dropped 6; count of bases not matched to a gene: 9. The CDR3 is CASSNTAGGNAGELFF. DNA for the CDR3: TGTGCCAGTAGTAACACAGCGGGGGGAAACGCCGGGGAGCTGTTTTTT.

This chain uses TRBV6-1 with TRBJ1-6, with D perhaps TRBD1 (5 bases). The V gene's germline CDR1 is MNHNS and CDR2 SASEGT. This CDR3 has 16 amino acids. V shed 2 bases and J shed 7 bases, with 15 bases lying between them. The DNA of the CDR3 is TGTGCCAGCAGTGAAAGGGGTTCGGGTGCGAATTCACCCCTCCACTTT. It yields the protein CASSERGSGANSPLHF.

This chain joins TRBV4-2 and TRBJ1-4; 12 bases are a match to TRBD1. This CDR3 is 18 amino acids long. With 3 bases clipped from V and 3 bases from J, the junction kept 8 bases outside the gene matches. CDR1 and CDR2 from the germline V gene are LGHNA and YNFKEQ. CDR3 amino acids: CASSHWDRGPSANEKLFF. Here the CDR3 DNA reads TGTGCCAGCAGCCACTGGGACAGGGGGCCCTCTGCTAATGAAAAACTGTTTTTT.

In nucleotides, the CDR3 is TGTGCCAGTAGCTCCGACAGAGGTGGGAACTATGGCTACACCTTC. It yields the protein CASSSDRGGNYGYTF. The chain joins TRBV19 to TRBJ1-2; D may be TRBD1 (5 bases). V was pared by 6 bases and J by 2 bases, with 16 bases between. The CDR3 totals 15 residues. Germline lookup yields CDR1 LNHDA and CDR2 SQIVND (reference sequence).

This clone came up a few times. CDR3 DNA: TGTGCCAGCAGTGCAACCGGACAGGGGCGCTACGAGCAGTACTTC. Encoded protein: CASSATGQGRYEQYF. The genes are TRBV2 and TRBJ2-7; TRBD1 aligns across 9 bases. CDR1 and CDR2 from the germline V gene are SNHLY and FYNNEI. J lost 3 bases, V lost 4 bases, and 7 bases had no gene match. This CDR3 contains 15 residues.

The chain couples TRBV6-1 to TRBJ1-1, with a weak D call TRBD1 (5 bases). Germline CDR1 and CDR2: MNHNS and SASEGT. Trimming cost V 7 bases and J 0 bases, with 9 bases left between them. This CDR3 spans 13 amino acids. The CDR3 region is CASIQVLNTEAFF. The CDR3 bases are TGTGCCAGCATACAGGTACTGAACACTGAAGCTTTCTTT.

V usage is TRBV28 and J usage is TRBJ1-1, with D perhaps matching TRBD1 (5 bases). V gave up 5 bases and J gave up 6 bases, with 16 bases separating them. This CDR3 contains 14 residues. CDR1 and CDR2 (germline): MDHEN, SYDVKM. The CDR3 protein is CASSPGGGAAEAFF. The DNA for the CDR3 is TGTGCCAGCAGTCCGGGAGGTGGGGCGGCTGAAGCTTTCTTT.

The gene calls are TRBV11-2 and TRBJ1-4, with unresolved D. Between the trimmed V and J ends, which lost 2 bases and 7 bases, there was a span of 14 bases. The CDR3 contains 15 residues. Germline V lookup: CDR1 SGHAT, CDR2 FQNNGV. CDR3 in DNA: TGTGCCAGCAGCTTATCCCCGGGATCGGGTGAAAAACTGTTTTTT. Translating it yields CASSLSPGSGEKLFF.

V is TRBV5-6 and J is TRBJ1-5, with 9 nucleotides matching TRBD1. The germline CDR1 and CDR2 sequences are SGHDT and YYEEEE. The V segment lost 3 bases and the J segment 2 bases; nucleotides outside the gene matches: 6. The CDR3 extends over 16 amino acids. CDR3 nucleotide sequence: TGTGCCAGCAGCTCTAACAGGGGGCCCCGCAATCAGCCCCAGCATTTT. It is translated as CASSSNRGPRNQPQHF.

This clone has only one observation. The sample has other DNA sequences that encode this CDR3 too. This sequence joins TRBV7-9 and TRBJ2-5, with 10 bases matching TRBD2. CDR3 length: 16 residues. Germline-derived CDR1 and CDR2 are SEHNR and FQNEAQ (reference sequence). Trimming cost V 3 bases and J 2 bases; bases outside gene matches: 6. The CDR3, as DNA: TGTGCCAGCAGCTTGCCTAGCGGGGGAATTCAAGAGACCCAGTACTTC. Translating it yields CASSLPSGGIQETQYF.

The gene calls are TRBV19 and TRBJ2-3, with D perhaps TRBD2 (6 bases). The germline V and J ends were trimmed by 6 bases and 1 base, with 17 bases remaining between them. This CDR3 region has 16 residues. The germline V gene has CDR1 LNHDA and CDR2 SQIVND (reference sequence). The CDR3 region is CASSPIGRGGTDTQYF. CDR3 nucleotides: TGTGCCAGTAGCCCTATTGGGCGGGGAGGCACAGATACGCAGTATTTT. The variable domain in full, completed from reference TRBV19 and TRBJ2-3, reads DGGITQSPKYLFRKEGQNVTLSCEQNLNHDAMYWYRQDPGQGLRLIYYSQIVNDFQKGDIAEGYSVSREKKESFPLTVTSAQKNPTAFYLCASSPIGRGGTDTQYFGPGTRLTVL.

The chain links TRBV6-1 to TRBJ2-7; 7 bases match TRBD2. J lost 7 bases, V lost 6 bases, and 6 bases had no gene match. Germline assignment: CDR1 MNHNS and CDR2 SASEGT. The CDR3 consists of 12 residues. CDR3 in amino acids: CASRWGGEEQYF. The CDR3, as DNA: TGTGCCAGCAGGTGGGGAGGGGAGGAGCAGTACTTC.

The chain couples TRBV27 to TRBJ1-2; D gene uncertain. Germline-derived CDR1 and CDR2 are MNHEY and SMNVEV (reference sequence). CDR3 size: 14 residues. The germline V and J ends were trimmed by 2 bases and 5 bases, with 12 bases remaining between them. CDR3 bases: TGTGCCAGCAGTTTACAGGCTGGATTGTATGGCTACACCTTC. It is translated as CASSLQAGLYGYTF.

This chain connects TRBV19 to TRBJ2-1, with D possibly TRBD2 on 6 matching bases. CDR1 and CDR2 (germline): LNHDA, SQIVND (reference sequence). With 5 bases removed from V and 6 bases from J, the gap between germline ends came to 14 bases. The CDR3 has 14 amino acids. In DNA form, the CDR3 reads TGTGCCAGTAGTGGAGGGCAGCTTCGCAATGAGCAGTTCTTC. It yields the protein CASSGGQLRNEQFF.

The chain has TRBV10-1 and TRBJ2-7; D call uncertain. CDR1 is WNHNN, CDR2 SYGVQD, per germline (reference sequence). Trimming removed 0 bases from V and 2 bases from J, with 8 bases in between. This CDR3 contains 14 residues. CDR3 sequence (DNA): TGCGCCAGCAGTGAGTCGATAGGAGCCTACGAGCAGTACTTC. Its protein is CASSESIGAYEQYF.

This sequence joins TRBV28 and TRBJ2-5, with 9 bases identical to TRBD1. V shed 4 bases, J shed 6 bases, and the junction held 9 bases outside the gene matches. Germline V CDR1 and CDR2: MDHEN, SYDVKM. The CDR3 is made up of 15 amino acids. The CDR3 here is CASSWPDRGMKTQYF. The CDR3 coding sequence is TGTGCCAGCAGTTGGCCCGACAGGGGGATGAAGACCCAGTACTTC.

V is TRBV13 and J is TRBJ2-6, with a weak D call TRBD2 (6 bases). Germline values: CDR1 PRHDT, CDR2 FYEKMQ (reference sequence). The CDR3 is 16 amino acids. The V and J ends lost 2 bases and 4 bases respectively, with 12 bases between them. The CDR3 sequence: CASSLWRGTGANVLTF. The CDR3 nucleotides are TGTGCCAGCAGCTTATGGCGCGGGACGGGGGCCAACGTCCTGACTTTC.

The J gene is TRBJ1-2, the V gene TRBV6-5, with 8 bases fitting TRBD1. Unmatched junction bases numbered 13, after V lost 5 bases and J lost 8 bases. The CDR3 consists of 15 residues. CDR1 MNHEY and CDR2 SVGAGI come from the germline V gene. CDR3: CASSNPDRGAYGYTF. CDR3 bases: TGTGCCAGCAGTAACCCTGACAGGGGTGCCTACGGCTACACCTTC.

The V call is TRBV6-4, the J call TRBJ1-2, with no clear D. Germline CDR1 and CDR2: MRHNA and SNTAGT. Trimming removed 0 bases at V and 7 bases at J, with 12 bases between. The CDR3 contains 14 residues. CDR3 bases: TGTGCCAGCAGTGACTCGAAGGAGTTTCCTGGCTACACCTTC. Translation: CASSDSKEFPGYTF.

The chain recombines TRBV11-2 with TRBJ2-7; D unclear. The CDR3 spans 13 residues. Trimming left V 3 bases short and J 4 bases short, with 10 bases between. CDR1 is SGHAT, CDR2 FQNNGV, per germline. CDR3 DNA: TGTGCCAGCAGCTTCATGGCTCAATACGAGCAGTACTTC. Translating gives CASSFMAQYEQYF.

The CDR3 loop is CASSPGHNTEAFF. The CDR3 bases are TGTGCCAGCAGCCCGGGACACAACACTGAAGCTTTCTTT. The V call is TRBV6-5, the J call TRBJ1-1; the D gene is possibly TRBD1 (6 bases). CDR1 MNHEY and CDR2 SVGAGI come from the germline V gene. V was pared by 6 bases and J by 2 bases, with 10 bases between. CDR3 length equals 13 residues.

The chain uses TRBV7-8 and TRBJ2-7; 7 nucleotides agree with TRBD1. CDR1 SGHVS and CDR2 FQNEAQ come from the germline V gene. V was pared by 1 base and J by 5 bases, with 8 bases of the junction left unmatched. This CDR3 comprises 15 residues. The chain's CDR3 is CASSLGDSSWDEQYF. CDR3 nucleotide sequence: TGTGCCAGCAGCTTAGGGGACAGCTCCTGGGACGAGCAGTACTTC. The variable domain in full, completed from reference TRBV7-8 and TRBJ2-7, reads GAGVSQSPRYKVAKRGQDVALRCDPISGHVSLFWYQQALGQGPEFLTYFQNEAQLDKSGLPSDRFFAERPEGSVSTLKIQRTQQEDSAVYLCASSLGDSSWDEQYFGPGTRLTVT.

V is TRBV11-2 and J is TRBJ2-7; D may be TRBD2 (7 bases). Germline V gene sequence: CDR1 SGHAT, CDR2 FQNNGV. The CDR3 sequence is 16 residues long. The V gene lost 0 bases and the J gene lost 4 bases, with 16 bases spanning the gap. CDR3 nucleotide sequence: TGTGCCAGCAGCTTAGAGGCCTCAGGGGAGGGGTACGAGCAGTACTTC. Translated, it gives CASSLEASGEGYEQYF. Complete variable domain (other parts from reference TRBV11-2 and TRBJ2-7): EAGVAQSPRYKIIEKRQSVAFWCNPISGHATLYWYQQILGQGPKLLIQFQNNGVVDDSQLPKDRFSAERLKGVDSTLKIQPAKLEDSAVYLCASSLEASGEGYEQYFGPGTRLTVT.